Listed here are 14 T cell receptor beta chains from one sample, sequenced in a study of T cells in women clearing cervical HPV infection. Measured with immunoSEQ multiplex PCR; TCRdb has only the in-frame clones, and not every one. The repertoire table contains 10,000 to 15,000 clones. The sequencing input was blood buffy coat. Receptor source: a woman aged 18-69 years with a cervical HPV16 infection that either progressed to CIN3+ or cleared (not recorded which).

Frequency places this clone as medium-sized. From the germline J gene comes the end of the CDR3, since the read stops 3 residues before it. The chain carries TRBV30 and TRBJ2-7, with a tentative D call TRBD1 (5 bases). V was pared by 0 bases and J by 2 bases, with 11 bases between. Germline V gene lookup returns CDR1 GTSNPN and CDR2 SVGIG (reference sequence). This CDR3 has 14 residues. CDR3 loop: CAWSVQVPTYEQYF. The part of the CDR3 DNA that was read is TGTGCCTGGAGTGTACAGGTCCCCACCTACGAG.

As to this clone: Read coverage stops 3 residues before the CDR3 terminus; the germline J gene supplies the remainder. V is TRBV2 and J is TRBJ2-3, with 8 bases aligning to TRBD1. Germline values: CDR1 SNHLY, CDR2 FYNNEI. This CDR3 is built from 15 residues. The sequenced CDR3 bases are TGTGCCAGCAGCCCACAGGGGGTCGGCAATCAGCCG. Amino acids: CASSPQGVGNQP. The CDR3 as a whole reads CASSPQGVGNQPQYF.

Remarks on this clone: The read finishes 3 residues shy of the CDR3 end, and the germline J gene is used to complete it. The rearrangement links TRBV19 to TRBJ2-5; 12 nucleotides agree with TRBD2. V lost 6 bases and J lost 2; bases outside the gene matches: 7. The CDR3 covers 16 residues. Per the germline V gene, CDR1 is LNHDA and CDR2 is SQIVND (reference sequence). CDR3 protein: CASSRRGLAGQETQYF. The covered CDR3 bases are TGTGCCAGTAGCCGAAGAGGACTAGCGGGGCAAGAGACC.

Remarks on this clone: Sequencing ends 3 residues short of the CDR3 end; the germline J gene provides the rest. The rearrangement joins TRBV7-2 to TRBJ2-3; no clear D. Germline V gene lookup returns CDR1 SGHTA and CDR2 FQGNSA. The CDR3 consists of 13 residues. The covered CDR3 bases are TGTGCCAGCAGCTTATTAATAGCCGGATCG. This sequence encodes CASSLLIAGS. The full CDR3 sequence reads CASSLLIAGSQYF.

In regard to this clone: The read finishes 3 residues shy of the CDR3 end, and the germline J gene is used to complete it. The chain carries TRBV19 and TRBJ1-2; the D gene is possibly TRBD1 (6 bases). CDR1 and CDR2 (germline): LNHDA, SQIVND (reference sequence). Trimming removed 6 bases at V and 4 bases at J, with 15 bases between. This CDR3 is 14 amino acids long. The CDR3 here is CASRTQGLGYGYTF. The sequenced CDR3 bases are TGTGCCAGTAGAACACAGGGATTGGGCTATGGC.

About this clone: The missing CDR3 end, 3 residues past where the read stops, is filled in from the germline J gene. V is TRBV29-1 and J is TRBJ2-5; 9 bases are a match to TRBD2. The CDR3 has 16 residues. Germline assignment: CDR1 SQVTM and CDR2 ANQGSEA. V was clipped by 3 bases and J by 1 base; unmatched bases: 9. The CDR3: CSVDFIQRGAQETQYF. The CDR3 bases that were read are TGCAGCGTTGATTTCATCCAGCGGGGGGCCCAAGAGACC.

About this clone itself: The read comes to an end 3 residues before the CDR3 does, leaving the germline J gene to fill in the end. The chain combines TRBV6-2 or TRBV6-3 with TRBJ1-5; unclear D gene. Germline CDR1 and CDR2: MNHEY and SVGEGT. The ends were cut back, 5 bases at V and 7 bases at J, with 15 bases in the middle. The CDR3 runs to 14 residues. The CDR3 DNA, read in part, is TGTGCCAGCAGTCACGGACTGGTAGGACAGCCC. This sequence encodes CASSHGLVGQP. The whole CDR3 protein reads CASSHGLVGQPQHF.

In regard to this clone: Read coverage stops 3 residues before the CDR3 terminus; the germline J gene supplies the remainder. The chain employs TRBV2 and TRBJ2-5; D is ambiguous. Germline CDR1 and CDR2: SNHLY and FYNNEI. Trimming pared 0 bases from V and 4 bases from J, leaving 12 bases between. The CDR3 spans 15 residues. The part of the CDR3 DNA that was read is TGTGCCAGCAGTGAAGCGTTGTCCCCCATAGAGACC. This sequence encodes CASSEALSPIET. The full CDR3 reads CASSEALSPIETQYF.

For this clone: Read data end 3 residues before the CDR3 end; the end is taken from the germline J gene. The genes are TRBV20-1 and TRBJ2-7; 11 bases align to TRBD1. J gave up 0 bases and V 4 bases, and 5 bases lay outside the gene matches. This CDR3 has 15 amino acids. Germline lookup yields CDR1 DFQATT and CDR2 SNEGSKA (reference sequence). The CDR3 is CSATPGQGVSYEQYF. CDR3 DNA (partial): TGCAGTGCTACCCCGGGACAGGGGGTCTCCTACGAG.

Turning to this clone: Read sequence stops 3 residues before the CDR3 end, and the germline J gene provides the missing end. The V gene is TRBV9, the J gene TRBJ2-3; 10 positions match TRBD2. J gave up 1 base and V 6 bases, and 8 bases lay outside the gene matches. CDR1 is SGDLS and CDR2 is YYNGEE in the germline V gene. The CDR3 extends over 16 amino acids. The CDR3 sequence is CASNKPLAGGTDTQYF. Incomplete CDR3 DNA: TGTGCCAGCAACAAGCCTCTAGCGGGGGGCACAGATACG.

A word on this clone: The sequence runs out 3 residues before the end of the CDR3; the remainder is reconstructed from the germline J gene. The V gene is TRBV2, the J gene TRBJ2-6; 9 bases align to TRBD1. The trim removed 4 bases at V and 3 bases at J, leaving 4 bases unmatched. The CDR3 sequence is 16 residues long. Germline V gene lookup returns CDR1 SNHLY and CDR2 FYNNEI. The CDR3: CASSAGTGLGANVLTF. Partial CDR3 DNA: TGTGCCAGCAGTGCCGGGACAGGGCTTGGGGCCAACGTC.

A word on this clone: The read comes to an end 3 residues before the CDR3 does, leaving the germline J gene to fill in the end. The chain recombines TRBV10-3 with TRBJ1-6; maybe TRBD1 (6 bases). Germline V lookup: CDR1 ENHRY, CDR2 SYGVKD. The CDR3 runs 15 residues. The V end was cut by 4 bases, the J end by 9 bases, with 16 bases between. The covered CDR3 bases are TGTGCCATCAGTGCCTTACAGGGAGAAGGTTCACCC. This codes for CAISALQGEGSP. The CDR3 reads in full as CAISALQGEGSPLHF.

CDR3 region: CASSFLRSGSTGELFF. CDR3 bases read: TGTGCCAGCAGCTTCCTACGTTCAGGGTCCACCGGGGAG. The gene calls are TRBV7-8 and TRBJ2-2; D is perhaps TRBD1 (5 bases). Sequencing ends 3 residues short of the CDR3 end; the germline J gene provides the rest. The CDR3 totals 16 residues. V was shortened by 3 bases and J by 4 bases, with 15 bases between the two germline ends. The V gene's germline CDR1 is SGHVS and CDR2 FQNEAQ.

Note on this clone: Read coverage stops 3 residues before the CDR3 terminus; the germline J gene supplies the remainder. The gene calls are TRBV7-9 and TRBJ2-7, with D possibly matching TRBD1 (6 bases). V lost 6 bases to trimming and J lost 4 bases, with 16 bases between them. Germline V gene data show CDR1 as SEHNR and CDR2 as FQNEAQ (reference sequence). The CDR3 is 14 residues long. The chain's CDR3 is CASSPGTNIYEQYF. The CDR3 bases that were read are TGTGCCAGCAGTCCCGGGACAAATATTTACGAG.